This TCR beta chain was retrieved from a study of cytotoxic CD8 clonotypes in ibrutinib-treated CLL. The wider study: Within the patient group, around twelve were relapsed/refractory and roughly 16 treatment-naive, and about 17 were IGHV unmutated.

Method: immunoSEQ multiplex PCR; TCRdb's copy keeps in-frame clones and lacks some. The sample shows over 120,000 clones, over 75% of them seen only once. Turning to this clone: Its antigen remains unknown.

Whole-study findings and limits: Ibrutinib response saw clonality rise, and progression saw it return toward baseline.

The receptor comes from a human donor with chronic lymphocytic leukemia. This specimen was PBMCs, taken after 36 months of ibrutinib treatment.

CDR3 region: CASRGRTGVFQPQHF. The CDR3 nucleotides are TGTGCCAGCAGGGGAAGGACAGGGGTTTTTCAGCCCCAGCATTTT. The V call is TRBV19, the J call TRBJ1-5, with TRBD1 matching over 9 bases. Germline lookup yields CDR1 LNHDA and CDR2 SQIVND (reference sequence). This CDR3 has 15 amino acids. After removal of 9 bases from V and 6 bases from J, the junction contained 12 bases not matched to a gene.